Presented here are 23 T cell receptor beta chains from one specimen sequenced in a study of T cell changes during pregnancy in multiple sclerosis. Here immunoSEQ multiplex PCR was the method, and the copy in TCRdb shows in-frame clones only, minus some. The sample includes 40,000 to 50,000 clones, around 93% of them seen just once. Sequencing used CD4+ T cells from peripheral blood mononuclear cells, obtained in the third trimester of pregnancy. The receptors were gathered from a female donor with multiple sclerosis, enrolled in a pregnancy study.

In its sample, this clone was seen once. The V and J genes are TRBV28 and TRBJ1-5; 11 bases align to TRBD1. This CDR3 is built from 17 residues. The trim removed 4 bases at V and 2 bases at J, leaving 7 bases unmatched. CDR1 MDHEN and CDR2 SYDVKM come from the germline V gene. CDR3 region: CASSYRDRGRGNQPQHF. CDR3 coding DNA: TGTGCCAGCAGTTACCGGGACAGGGGGAGGGGCAATCAGCCCCAGCATTTT.

The J gene is TRBJ2-1, the V gene TRBV7-9, with 7 bases matching TRBD1. With 1 base clipped from V and 8 bases from J, the junction kept 8 bases outside the gene matches. There are 15 residues in the CDR3. Germline-derived CDR1 and CDR2 are SEHNR and FQNEAQ (reference sequence). The CDR3: CASSLVQGVVDEQFF. Here the CDR3 DNA reads TGTGCCAGCAGCTTAGTGCAGGGGGTGGTCGATGAGCAGTTCTTC.

CDR3 loop: CASSLSSSVDTQYF. The DNA of the CDR3 is TGTGCCAGCAGTTTATCGAGCAGCGTGGATACGCAGTATTTT. The chain recombines TRBV28 with TRBJ2-3; D ambiguous. Trimming removed 1 base from V and 6 bases from J, with 11 bases in between. Germline CDR1 is MDHEN and CDR2 is SYDVKM. This CDR3 comprises 14 residues.

The V call is TRBV9, the J call TRBJ2-1, with a weak D call TRBD2 (5 bases). The V and J ends lost 0 bases and 8 bases respectively, with 9 bases between them. The germline gives CDR1 SGDLS, CDR2 YYNGEE. This CDR3 spans 13 amino acids. The CDR3, as DNA: TGTGCCAGCAGCGTAGAGTCTAGCCATGAGCAGTTCTTC. Translating it yields CASSVESSHEQFF.

The chain has TRBV5-1 and TRBJ2-1; perhaps TRBD2 as D (6 bases). The length of the CDR3 is 16 residues. Germline lookup yields CDR1 SGHRS and CDR2 YFSETQ. V lost 0 bases and J lost 0, with 10 bases in between. The CDR3 coding sequence is TGCGCCAGCAGCTTGGTGGCGGGGAACTCCTACAATGAGCAGTTCTTC. Protein product: CASSLVAGNSYNEQFF.

This sequence joins TRBV27 and TRBJ2-7; 12 nucleotides agree with TRBD2. Trimming took 5 bases from V and 4 from J; bases not matched to a gene: 6. This CDR3 region has 15 residues. CDR1 and CDR2 (germline): MNHEY, SMNVEV (reference sequence). CDR3 region: CASSATTSGSYEQYF. Here the CDR3 DNA reads TGTGCCAGCAGTGCCACGACTAGCGGGAGTTACGAGCAGTACTTC.

The chain joins TRBV6-6 to TRBJ2-7; perhaps TRBD1 as D (6 bases). The length of the CDR3 is 12 residues. Between the trimmed V and J ends, which lost 2 bases and 6 bases, there was a span of 8 bases. Germline values: CDR1 MNHNY, CDR2 SVGAGI (reference sequence). CDR3 in DNA: TGTGCCAGCAGTTACCAGACAGGCGAGCAGTACTTC. Translating gives CASSYQTGEQYF.

This chain connects TRBV14 to TRBJ2-1; TRBD2 aligns across 8 bases. J was trimmed by 7 bases and V by 0 bases; bases with no gene match: 17. This CDR3 spans 19 amino acids. Germline CDR1 and CDR2: SGHDN and FVKESK. The CDR3 DNA sequence: TGTGCCAGCAGCCAAGATCGCGTAGCGGGGAGGGGGGACCTGAATGAGCAGTTCTTC. Amino acids: CASSQDRVAGRGDLNEQFF.

This clone was observed once. The CDR3 is CASSLLVGANVLTF. The CDR3 nucleotides are TGTGCCAGCAGCTTATTAGTCGGGGCCAACGTCCTGACTTTC. The rearrangement links TRBV7-2 to TRBJ2-6; D not certain. Germline CDR1 reads SGHTA; CDR2 reads FQGNSA. V lost 2 bases and J lost 4, with 6 bases in between. This CDR3 has 14 amino acids.

J is TRBJ2-5 and V is TRBV7-6; 7 bases line up with TRBD1. The CDR3 runs to 17 residues. Unmatched junction bases numbered 12, after V lost 3 bases and J lost 2 bases. Germline assignment: CDR1 SGHVS and CDR2 FNYEAQ. In DNA form, the CDR3 reads TGTGCCAGCAGCTTCATGGGGACAGCCGCACTACAAGAGACCCAGTACTTC. Translation gives CASSFMGTAALQETQYF.

The chain has TRBV28 and TRBJ2-1, with D possibly matching TRBD2 (5 bases). The CDR3 is made up of 13 amino acids. Germline CDR1 reads MDHEN; CDR2 reads SYDVKM. Trimming stripped 4 bases from V and 9 bases from J, with 13 bases between. The CDR3 DNA reads TGTGCCAGCAGTTCTACGGGATCAAGTGAGCAGTTCTTC. Protein product: CASSSTGSSEQFF.

This chain links TRBV7-2 with TRBJ2-5, with D tentatively TRBD2 (6 bases). This CDR3 region has 16 residues. Trimming shortened V by 4 bases and J by 4 bases, and 19 bases separated the two germline ends. The V gene's germline CDR1 is SGHTA and CDR2 FQGNSA. CDR3 residues: CASSSAGTPKGETQYF. In DNA, the CDR3 is TGTGCCAGCAGCTCGGCCGGGACTCCAAAGGGAGAGACCCAGTACTTC.

This chain joins TRBV7-2 and TRBJ2-5; weak D call: TRBD2 (5 bases). Germline assignment: CDR1 SGHTA and CDR2 FQGNSA. The CDR3 has 18 residues. The V end lost 0 bases, the J end lost 0 bases, and 17 bases lay between the germline ends. CDR3 residues: CASSLAPFGSGDQETQYF. CDR3 DNA: TGTGCCAGCAGCTTAGCCCCCTTTGGAAGCGGCGACCAAGAGACCCAGTACTTC.

The V call is TRBV28, the J call TRBJ2-6; 13 nucleotides agree with TRBD2. Germline lookup yields CDR1 MDHEN and CDR2 SYDVKM. V lost 2 bases, J lost 0 bases, and 4 bases stayed unmatched. This CDR3 region has 19 residues. CDR3 nucleotide sequence: TGTGCCAGCAGTTTACCGGGACTAGCGGGACGCTCTGGGGCCAACGTCCTGACTTTC. Protein: CASSLPGLAGRSGANVLTF.

The chain employs TRBV27 and TRBJ1-5, with TRBD1 as a possible D gene (5 bases). Trimming stripped 2 bases from V and 4 bases from J, with 15 bases between. The V gene's germline CDR1 is MNHEY and CDR2 SMNVEV (reference sequence). The CDR3 loop spans 16 amino acids. The CDR3 region has the DNA TGTGCCAGCAGTTTACGGGCCAGGGCCGAAAATCAGCCCCAGCATTTT. Protein: CASSLRARAENQPQHF.

V gene TRBV7-2 combines with J gene TRBJ2-7; possibly TRBD2 for D (7 bases). Germline V gene sequence: CDR1 SGHTA, CDR2 FQGNSA. This CDR3 is 14 amino acids long. Trimming pared 4 bases from V and 6 bases from J, leaving 16 bases between. In nucleotides, the CDR3 is TGTGCCAGCAGCTCTTTGGGGGGGCATGGCGAGCAGTACTTC. It translates to CASSSLGGHGEQYF.

The V call is TRBV28, the J call TRBJ2-2; D unclear. Germline CDR1 is MDHEN and CDR2 is SYDVKM. The CDR3 has 12 residues. V shed 6 bases and J shed 4 bases, with 6 bases lying between them. CDR3 sequence reads: CASSPVTGELFF. The CDR3 DNA follows: TGTGCCAGCAGCCCAGTCACCGGGGAGCTGTTTTTT.

The V gene is TRBV7-2, the J gene TRBJ1-5, with 7 bases aligning to TRBD1. CDR1 and CDR2 from the germline V gene are SGHTA and FQGNSA. The CDR3 covers 14 residues. With 4 bases clipped from V and 2 bases from J, the junction kept 2 bases outside the gene matches. This CDR3 reads CASSSQGGNQPQHF. CDR3 sequence (DNA): TGTGCCAGCAGCTCTCAGGGGGGCAATCAGCCCCAGCATTTT. Variable domain in full (rest from reference TRBV7-2 and TRBJ1-5): GAGVSQSPSNKVTEKGKDVELRCDPISGHTALYWYRQSLGQGLEFLIYFQGNSAPDKSGLPSDRFSAERTGGSVSTLTIQRTQQEDSAVYLCASSSQGGNQPQHFGDGTRLSIL.

This chain joins TRBV9 and TRBJ2-5, with D perhaps TRBD2 (6 bases). Germline V gene sequence: CDR1 SGDLS, CDR2 YYNGEE. The V and J ends lost 0 bases and 4 bases respectively, with 13 bases between them. This CDR3 contains 15 residues. The CDR3 spells CASSVAGAGIETQYF. The CDR3 DNA reads as TGTGCCAGCAGCGTAGCGGGAGCGGGTATAGAGACCCAGTACTTC.

The rearrangement links TRBV19 to TRBJ1-1; TRBD1 matches 8 bases. Germline trimming cut 7 bases from V and 1 base from J; bases unmatched to any gene: 5. CDR1 is LNHDA and CDR2 is SQIVND in the germline V gene (reference sequence). The CDR3 is 14 residues long. The CDR3 DNA is TGTGCCAGTACCGGACAGGGAGGGAACACTGAAGCTTTCTTT. Translation: CASTGQGGNTEAFF.

This clone came up a few times. The chain carries TRBV2 and TRBJ1-1, with 10 bases lining up with TRBD1. This CDR3 is 16 amino acids long. Germline assignment: CDR1 SNHLY and CDR2 FYNNEI. Losses at the gene ends were 7 bases for V and 1 base for J; bases not matched to a gene: 9. The CDR3 loop reads CASIPLTGGQNTEAFF. The CDR3 DNA reads as TGTGCCAGCATACCCTTGACAGGGGGCCAGAACACTGAAGCTTTCTTT.

A single count supports this clone. This chain links TRBV6-1 with TRBJ1-2; D remains ambiguous. Trimming took 0 bases from V and 8 from J, leaving 13 bases between them. CDR3 length: 14 amino acids. Looked up from germline, CDR1 is MNHNS and CDR2 is SASEGT. CDR3 amino acids: CASSEARGIRGYTF. The DNA of the CDR3 is TGTGCCAGCAGTGAAGCGCGGGGAATCAGAGGCTACACCTTC.

The chain couples TRBV7-9 to TRBJ1-2, with 7 positions matching TRBD1. Trimming at V came to 2 bases and at J to 6 bases, leaving 12 bases not matched to a gene. The CDR3 has 16 residues. Per germline, CDR1 SEHNR and CDR2 FQNEAQ (reference sequence). CDR3: CASSLMALRQGNGYTF. DNA of the CDR3: TGTGCCAGCAGCTTAATGGCCTTAAGACAGGGTAATGGCTACACCTTC.